Following are 21 T cell receptor beta chains from one sample sequenced in a study of T cells after yellow fever vaccination. Each CDR3 protein is one row after TCRdb ran MiXCR on the 5' RACE reads. Here the sample spans approximately 150,000 distinct CDR3 sequences, 7.7% being singletons. The sequencing here drew on CD4+ T cells sorted from PBMCs, taken 5 days after the yellow fever booster vaccination. All receptors come from a young man who received the YFV17D yellow fever vaccine.

This clonotype showed up just a few times. This chain joins TRBV7-2 and TRBJ1-1; D is unresolved. The germline V and J ends were trimmed by 2 bases and 4 bases, with 11 bases remaining between them. Looked up from germline, CDR1 is SGHTA and CDR2 is FQGNSA. The CDR3 runs 14 residues. The CDR3 DNA reads as TGTGCCAGCAGCTTAATGGACCGAATCACTGAAGCTTTCTTT. Its translation is CASSLMDRITEAFF.

In its sample, this clonotype was seen many times. The chain is built from TRBV5-1 and TRBJ1-1; D perhaps matches TRBD1 (6 bases). The germline V gene has CDR1 SGHRS and CDR2 YFSETQ. This CDR3 is 13 amino acids long. Trimming removed 0 bases at V and 6 bases at J, with 9 bases between. CDR3 in amino acids: CASSLASGAEAFF. The CDR3 bases are TGCGCCAGCAGCTTGGCCTCAGGGGCTGAAGCTTTCTTT.

This clonotype was seen many times. The chain joins TRBV20-1 to TRBJ1-1, with a weak D call TRBD1 (6 bases). Deletions cut 3 bases from V and 1 base from J, with 12 bases between. Per germline, CDR1 DFQATT and CDR2 SNEGSKA (reference sequence). CDR3 length equals 14 residues. The CDR3 sequence: CSARAGAPNTEAFF. CDR3 DNA: TGCAGTGCTAGGGCGGGGGCCCCGAACACTGAAGCTTTCTTT.

This clonotype was detected many times. The V gene is TRBV15, the J gene TRBJ2-7; no clear D gene. The CDR3 runs 14 residues. V lost 0 bases and J 4 bases, leaving 10 bases between the germline ends. The germline V gene has CDR1 LNHNV and CDR2 YYDKDF (reference sequence). The CDR3 nucleotides are TGTGCCACCAGCAGAGATACGAACATTTACGAGCAGTACTTC. This translates into CATSRDTNIYEQYF.

The sample holds many counts of this clonotype. The chain recombines TRBV15 with TRBJ2-1; TRBD2 aligns across 13 bases. V was clipped by 4 bases and J by 12 bases; unmatched bases: 9. This CDR3 has 15 residues. Looked up from germline, CDR1 is LNHNV and CDR2 is YYDKDF (reference sequence). DNA of the CDR3: TGTGCCACCAGCACCGGACTAGCGGGGGTCTCCGGGCAGTTCTTC. As protein: CATSTGLAGVSGQFF.

This clonotype was counted many times. V usage is TRBV11-2 and J usage is TRBJ2-3; 10 bases fit TRBD2. Germline V CDR1 and CDR2: SGHAT, FQNNGV. The ends lost 0 bases at V and 3 bases at J; junction bases unmatched: 6. The CDR3 length is 17 residues. The CDR3 reads CASSLDLAGVSTDTQYF. Written as DNA, the CDR3 is TGTGCCAGCAGCTTAGATCTAGCGGGAGTTTCGACAGATACGCAGTATTTT.

On this clonotype itself: A much larger clone is a single base away; this may be a read error. The chain carries TRBV7-9 and TRBJ2-1; TRBD2 is a possible D gene (5 bases). V lost 0 bases and J 4 bases, leaving 13 bases between the germline ends. The CDR3 sequence is 16 residues long. Per the germline V gene, CDR1 is SEHNR and CDR2 is FQNEAQ (reference sequence). The CDR3 loop reads CASSLARPAAYNEQFF. CDR3 coding DNA: TGTGCCAGCAGCTTAGCGCGACCAGCGGCTTACAATGAGCAGTTCTTC.

This clonotype came up many times. V is TRBV10-3 and J is TRBJ1-2; possible D gene TRBD1, 6 bases. Germline loops: CDR1 ENHRY, CDR2 SYGVKD. The CDR3 totals 18 residues. V was pared by 6 bases and J by 0 bases, with 23 bases between. The chain's CDR3 is CAIRDRGGLDLANYGYTF. The CDR3 nucleotides are TGTGCCATCAGGGACCGTGGGGGCCTCGACTTAGCTAACTATGGCTACACCTTC.

In its sample, this clonotype was seen many times. J is TRBJ2-3 and V is TRBV7-6; 8 bases are a match to TRBD1. The V segment lost 1 base and the J segment 12 bases; nucleotides outside the gene matches: 9. Germline lookup yields CDR1 SGHVS and CDR2 FNYEAQ. There are 14 residues in the CDR3. The CDR3 loop is CASSLDQGAVGQYF. The CDR3 DNA sequence: TGTGCCAGCAGCTTAGACCAGGGGGCGGTAGGACAGTATTTT.

The table lists this clonotype with many counts. V is TRBV20-1 and J is TRBJ1-5; D is perhaps TRBD1 (5 bases). Per germline, CDR1 DFQATT and CDR2 SNEGSKA (reference sequence). This CDR3 comprises 12 residues. V lost 2 bases, J lost 4 bases, and 6 bases lay in between. CDR3 loop: CSARRTNQPQHF. The CDR3, as DNA: TGCAGTGCTAGAAGGACAAATCAGCCCCAGCATTTT.

The table lists this clonotype with many counts. The rearrangement uses TRBV11-3 and TRBJ2-1; the D is unclear. There are 16 residues in the CDR3. The germline CDR1 and CDR2 sequences are SGHNT and YENEEA. Trimming left V 5 bases short and J 3 bases short, with 17 bases between. This chain's CDR3 is CASSPDSLADYNEQFF. The DNA for the CDR3 is TGTGCCAGCAGCCCTGACTCCCTCGCGGACTACAATGAGCAGTTCTTC.

At least ten counts were recorded for this clonotype. The CDR3 DNA reads as TGCAGTGCTATAAGGGGCAGGGTTACCGAGACCCAGTACTTC. Protein product: CSAIRGRVTETQYF. This rearrangement joins TRBV20-1 to TRBJ2-5; tentative D call: TRBD1 (5 bases). The CDR3 is 14 amino acids. Looked up from germline, CDR1 is DFQATT and CDR2 is SNEGSKA (reference sequence). V lost 4 bases, J lost 5 bases, and 17 bases lay in between.

This clonotype was counted at least ten times. The chain combines TRBV12-3 or TRBV12-4 with TRBJ2-7; 8 bases are shared with TRBD2. J gave up 7 bases and V 6 bases, and 14 bases lay outside the gene matches. This CDR3 has 15 residues. The CDR3 protein is CASSYTSGGRLEQYF. DNA of the CDR3: TGTGCCAGCAGCTACACGAGCGGGGGCCGTCTTGAGCAGTACTTC.

Many counts were recorded for this clonotype. This sequence joins TRBV5-1 and TRBJ2-1; 7 bases match TRBD2. From germline, CDR1 is SGHRS and CDR2 YFSETQ. With V trimmed by 0 bases and J by 6 bases, 9 bases remained unmatched. The CDR3 runs 16 residues. CDR3 residues: CASSLVAGRAGNEQFF. DNA of the CDR3: TGCGCCAGCAGCTTGGTTGCGGGGAGGGCCGGCAATGAGCAGTTCTTC. Based on the CDR3 plus reference TRBV5-1 and TRBJ2-1, the full variable domain is KAGVTQTPRYLIKTRGQQVTLSCSPISGHRSVSWYQQTPGQGLQFLFEYFSETQRNKGNFPGRFSGRQFSNSRSEMNVSTLELGDSALYLCASSLVAGRAGNEQFFGPGTRLTVL.

Many counts were recorded for this clonotype. The CDR3 sequence: CASRGLGTEQFF. The CDR3 region has the DNA TGTGCCAGCAGGGGACTGGGGACCGAGCAGTTCTTC. V usage is TRBV3-1 and J usage is TRBJ2-1; D is perhaps TRBD2 (6 bases). This CDR3 is built from 12 residues. V lost 6 bases and J 10 bases, leaving 13 bases between the germline ends. Per the germline V gene, CDR1 is LGHDT and CDR2 is YNNKEL (reference sequence).

This clonotype came up many times. The V and J genes are TRBV9 and TRBJ1-5; D not resolved. The germline V gene encodes CDR1 SGDLS and CDR2 YYNGEE. The CDR3 loop spans 13 amino acids. Trimming left V 0 bases short and J 7 bases short, with 8 bases between. The CDR3 coding sequence is TGTGCCAGCAGCGTAGAGTCCGGGCAGCCCCAGCATTTT. Translating gives CASSVESGQPQHF.

Points on this clonotype: A much larger clone is a single base away; this may be a read error. The chain carries TRBV27 and TRBJ2-3, with TRBD2 identical over 7 bases. This CDR3 has 18 residues. The V and J ends lost 3 bases and 3 bases, in that order; junction bases with no gene match: 15. Germline V gives CDR1 MNHEY, CDR2 SMNVEV (reference sequence). For the CDR3, the DNA is TGTGCCAGCAGTTTGCGGCTAGCGGAATTTGTGAGAACAGATACGCAGTATTTT. Translating it yields CASSLRLAEFVRTDTQYF.

The V call is TRBV12-3 or TRBV12-4, the J call TRBJ2-3; 7 bases are shared with TRBD2. V was pared by 7 bases and J by 2 bases, with 6 bases of the junction left unmatched. This CDR3 region has 14 residues. The CDR3: CASIISGFTDTQYF. CDR3 sequence (DNA): TGTGCCAGCATTATTAGCGGGTTCACAGATACGCAGTATTTT.

The sample holds many counts of this clonotype. This sequence joins TRBV7-2 and TRBJ2-5; D unclear. Deletions cut 4 bases from V and 2 bases from J, with 14 bases between. Germline CDR1 reads SGHTA; CDR2 reads FQGNSA. The CDR3 totals 15 residues. CDR3 region: CASSSGATIQETQYF. The CDR3 region has the DNA TGTGCCAGCAGCTCCGGAGCCACTATACAAGAGACCCAGTACTTC. The entire variable domain, with the rest obtained from reference TRBV7-2 and TRBJ2-5, is as follows: GAGVSQSPSNKVTEKGKDVELRCDPISGHTALYWYRQSLGQGLEFLIYFQGNSAPDKSGLPSDRFSAERTGGSVSTLTIQRTQQEDSAVYLCASSSGATIQETQYFGPGTRLLVL.

This clonotype has a count of ten or more. The chain links TRBV12-3 or TRBV12-4 to TRBJ2-7, with a weak D call TRBD2 (5 bases). The CDR3 runs 14 residues. V was trimmed by 5 bases and J by 3 bases, leaving 14 bases between them. CDR3 sequence: CASSPRLALYEQYF. For the CDR3, the DNA is TGTGCCAGCAGTCCAAGATTAGCGCTCTACGAGCAGTACTTC.

In its sample, this clonotype was seen many times. The V gene is TRBV3-1, the J gene TRBJ1-2; D gene ambiguous. Between the trimmed V and J ends, which lost 4 bases and 8 bases, there was a span of 8 bases. CDR1 is LGHDT, CDR2 YNNKEL, per germline (reference sequence). CDR3 length equals 11 residues. This CDR3 is CASSLMGGYTF. CDR3 DNA sequence: TGTGCCAGCAGCCTCATGGGGGGCTACACCTTC.